The entry below describes one TCR beta chain. Time point: newly diagnosed GD, antithyroid drugs for less than 3 months. Extracted RNA from PBMCs served as the source of the TCR library. The data stem from a study of regulatory T cells in long-lasting Graves disease. Arm-PCR of CDR3 regions with iRepertoire HTBI primers generated TCR beta libraries. Each CDR3 protein gets one entry after TCRdb re-called the multiplex PCR reads with MiXCR. The table lists about 620,000 distinct CDR3 sequences, less than 20% of them singletons, with 18% in the top ten. The CDR3 has 18 amino acids. V shed 4 bases and J shed 2 bases, with 22 bases lying between them. Germline V lookup: CDR1 SGHDT, CDR2 YYEEEE. These data were likewise used in another study, on T cells in Graves' hyperthyroidism and ophthalmopathy. That paper adds: With the HTBI primer set, the TCR CDR3 went through a first round of RT-PCR.

The chain carries TRBV5-6 and TRBJ1-3; tentative D call: TRBD1 (5 bases). The material sequenced was peripheral blood mononuclear cells (PBMCs), taken at new diagnosis, from a patient treated with antithyroid drugs. This sequence was found in a woman in her 30s with Graves disease. The CDR3, as DNA: TGTGCCAGCAGCCGGACGATTAGACAGTCGGGGCCTGGAAACACCATATATTTT. Translation gives CASSRTIRQSGPGNTIYF.